This T cell receptor beta chain was recorded in a study of T cell repertoires in cytomegalovirus infection. TCRdb processed the reads anew with MiXCR; each CDR3 protein has one entry. The sample shows more than 150,000 distinct CDR3 sequences, 17% of them seen only once. This clonotype was observed a few times. One end of the junction is discordant with germline, which a read error may explain. Germline CDR1 LNHDA, CDR2 SQIVND (reference sequence). The CDR3 extends over 12 amino acids. The chain has TRBV19 and TRBJ1-1; no definite D call. The origin of this receptor is a human donor in good health (CMV status not recorded). Some clones in this sample may be carry-over from other donors' samples. Sequenced sample: CD8+ T cells from PBMCs. The DNA of the CDR3 is TGTGCCAGTTTCAACACAAACACTGAAGCTATCTTT. Protein sequence: CASFNTNTEAIF.